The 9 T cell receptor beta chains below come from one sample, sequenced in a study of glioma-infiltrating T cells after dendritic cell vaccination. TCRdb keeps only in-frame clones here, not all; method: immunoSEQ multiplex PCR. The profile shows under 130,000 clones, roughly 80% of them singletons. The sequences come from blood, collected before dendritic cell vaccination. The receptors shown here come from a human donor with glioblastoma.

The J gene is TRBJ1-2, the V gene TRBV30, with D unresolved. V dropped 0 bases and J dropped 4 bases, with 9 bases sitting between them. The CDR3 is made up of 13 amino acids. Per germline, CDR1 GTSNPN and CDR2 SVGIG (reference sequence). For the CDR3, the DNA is TGTGCCTGGAGTGTAGAGGGAACCTATGGCTACACCTTC. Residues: CAWSVEGTYGYTF.

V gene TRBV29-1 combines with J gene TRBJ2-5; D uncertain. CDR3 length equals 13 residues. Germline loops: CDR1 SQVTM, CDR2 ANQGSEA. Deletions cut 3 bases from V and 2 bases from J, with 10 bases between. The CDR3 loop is CSVDGQEQETQYF. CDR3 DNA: TGCAGCGTTGATGGGCAGGAACAAGAGACCCAGTACTTC.

The DNA for the CDR3 is TGTGCCAGCAGCGCCCTCCCAGAAGGCAATCAGCCCCAGCATTTT. Its protein product is CASSALPEGNQPQHF. V gene TRBV9 combines with J gene TRBJ1-5; D uncertain. With 3 bases removed from V and 2 bases from J, the gap between germline ends came to 12 bases. The CDR3 runs to 15 residues. Per germline, CDR1 SGDLS and CDR2 YYNGEE.

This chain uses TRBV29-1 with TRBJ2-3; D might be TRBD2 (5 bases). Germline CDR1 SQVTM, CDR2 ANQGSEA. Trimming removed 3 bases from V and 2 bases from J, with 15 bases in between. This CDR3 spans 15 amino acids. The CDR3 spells CSVEGRPGITDTQYF. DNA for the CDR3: TGCAGCGTTGAGGGCCGGCCCGGGATCACAGATACGCAGTATTTT.

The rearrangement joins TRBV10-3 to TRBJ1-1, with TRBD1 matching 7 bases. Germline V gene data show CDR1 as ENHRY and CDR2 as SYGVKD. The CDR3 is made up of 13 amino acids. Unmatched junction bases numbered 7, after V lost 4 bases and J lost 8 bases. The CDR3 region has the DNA TGTGCCATCAGTGTCACCAGGGGGTGGGAAGCTTTCTTT. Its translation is CAISVTRGWEAFF.

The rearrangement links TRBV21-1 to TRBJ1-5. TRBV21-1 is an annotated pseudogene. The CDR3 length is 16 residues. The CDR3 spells CASSNAGGGLNQPQHF. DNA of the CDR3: TGTGCCAGCAGCAATGCGGGGGGGGGCCTCAATCAGCCCCAGCATTTT.

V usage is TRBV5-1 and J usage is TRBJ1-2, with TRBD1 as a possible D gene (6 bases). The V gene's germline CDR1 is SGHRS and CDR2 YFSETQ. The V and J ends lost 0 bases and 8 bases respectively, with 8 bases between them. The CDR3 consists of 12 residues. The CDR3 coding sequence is TGCGCCAGCAGCTTGGGACAGGTCGGCTACACCTTC. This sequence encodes CASSLGQVGYTF.

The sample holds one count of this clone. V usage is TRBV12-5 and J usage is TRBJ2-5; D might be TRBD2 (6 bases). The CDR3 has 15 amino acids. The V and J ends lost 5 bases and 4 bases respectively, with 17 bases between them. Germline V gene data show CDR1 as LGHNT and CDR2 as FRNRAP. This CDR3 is CASGAGTPIGETQYF. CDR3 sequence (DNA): TGTGCTAGTGGTGCAGGGACTCCCATTGGAGAGACCCAGTACTTC.

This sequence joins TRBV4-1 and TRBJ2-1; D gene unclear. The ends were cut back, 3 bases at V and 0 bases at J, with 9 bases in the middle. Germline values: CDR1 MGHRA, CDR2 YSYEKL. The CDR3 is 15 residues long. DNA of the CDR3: TGCGCCAGCAGCCAGTTGTTTAGCTCCTACAATGAGCAGTTCTTC. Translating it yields CASSQLFSSYNEQFF.